Detailed here is one T cell receptor beta chain. The data derive from a study of control samples from healthy donors and cancer patients. Assay used: immunoSEQ multiplex PCR; TCRdb lists only in-frame clones, some missing. The data hold 130,000 or so clones, with roughly 92% observed a single time. The germline V gene encodes CDR1 MGHRA and CDR2 YSYEKL. This CDR3 contains 15 residues. V was clipped by 4 bases and J by 4 bases, with 15 bases between them. The receptor was isolated from a man in his late teens or twenties in good health. The chain recombines TRBV4-1 with TRBJ2-3; D ambiguous. Source material: blood. The CDR3: CASSPAFGGADTQYF. CDR3 bases: TGCGCCAGCAGCCCCGCCTTCGGTGGCGCAGATACGCAGTATTTT.